Sequencing of this T cell receptor (beta chain) was carried out in a study of blood T cell repertoires in COVID-19. Study information: From T cells, B-cell-depleted T cells, or PBMCs came the material, which was cDNA or gDNA.

Participants were aged about 18 to 100 years, lived in roughly 23 US areas, and enrolled virtually. Within the 2 weeks before study entry, each person in the exposed group met a COVID-19 case. The CDR3 length is 15 residues. Germline CDR1 and CDR2: MNHEY and SVGAGI. J was trimmed by 2 bases and V by 4 bases; bases with no gene match: 5. Some clones are missing from TCRdb's copy, which holds only in-frame ones; the method was immunoSEQ multiplex PCR. Of fewer than 350,000 clones in the sample, around 93% were seen once. The sample consisted of PBMCs or T cells enriched from blood (not recorded which). The TCR comes from a man in his forties or fifties who had been exposed to COVID-19. This chain uses TRBV6-5 with TRBJ1-5; TRBD1 aligns across 7 bases. CDR3 DNA: TGTGCCAGCAGTTTTGATGGACAGGGCAATCAGCCCCAGCATTTT. It translates to CASSFDGQGNQPQHF.